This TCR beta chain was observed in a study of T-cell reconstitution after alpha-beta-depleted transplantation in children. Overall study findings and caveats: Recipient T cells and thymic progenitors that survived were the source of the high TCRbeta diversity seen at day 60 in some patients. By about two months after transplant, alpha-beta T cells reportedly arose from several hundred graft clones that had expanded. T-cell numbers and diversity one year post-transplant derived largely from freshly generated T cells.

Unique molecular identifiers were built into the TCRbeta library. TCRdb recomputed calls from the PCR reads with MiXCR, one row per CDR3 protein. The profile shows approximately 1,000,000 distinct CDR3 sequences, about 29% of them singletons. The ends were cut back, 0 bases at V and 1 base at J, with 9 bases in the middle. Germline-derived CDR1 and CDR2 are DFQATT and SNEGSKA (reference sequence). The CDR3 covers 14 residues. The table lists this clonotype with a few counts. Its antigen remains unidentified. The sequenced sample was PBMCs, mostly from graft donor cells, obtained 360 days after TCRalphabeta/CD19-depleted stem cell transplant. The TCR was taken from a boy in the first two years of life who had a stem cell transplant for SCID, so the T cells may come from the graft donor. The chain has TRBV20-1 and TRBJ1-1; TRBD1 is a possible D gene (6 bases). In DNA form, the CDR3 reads TGCAGTGCTAGAGAGGGACACACGAACACTGAAGCTTTCTTT. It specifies CSAREGHTNTEAFF.